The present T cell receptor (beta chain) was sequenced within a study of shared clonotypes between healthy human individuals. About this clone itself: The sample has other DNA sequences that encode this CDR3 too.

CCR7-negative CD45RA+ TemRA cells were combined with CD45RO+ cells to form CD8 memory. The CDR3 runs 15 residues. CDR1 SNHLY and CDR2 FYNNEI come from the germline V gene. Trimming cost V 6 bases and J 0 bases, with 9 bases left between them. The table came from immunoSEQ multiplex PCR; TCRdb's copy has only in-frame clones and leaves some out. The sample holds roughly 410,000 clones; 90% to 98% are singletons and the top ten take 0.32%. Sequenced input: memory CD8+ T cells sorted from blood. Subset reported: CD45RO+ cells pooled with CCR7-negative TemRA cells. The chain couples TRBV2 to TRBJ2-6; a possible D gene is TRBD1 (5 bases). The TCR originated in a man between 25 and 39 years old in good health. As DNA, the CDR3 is TGTGCCAGCAGCATAACAGGCTCTGGGGCCAACGTCCTGACTTTC. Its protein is CASSITGSGANVLTF.